This entry lists 24 T cell receptor beta chains sequenced from one sample in a study of technical replicates of blood from a few donors (TCRdb year 2017). The library was made by the immunoSEQ multiplex PCR assay. In TCRdb, the immuneACCESS table is reduced to in-frame sequences with V and J assigned. These tables do not hold every clone; where another copy was compared, an unresolved V gene accounts for under half, and the others remain unexplained. Here the sample has about 88,000 clones; less than 95% occur a single time. Of the sample, over 0.2% is held by the ten largest clones. The specimen was T cells isolated from PBMCs. The receptor source for this set is a human donor in good health.

This sequence joins TRBV7-8 and TRBJ2-3; TRBD2 matches at 12 bases. The CDR3 sequence is 17 residues long. Germline V CDR1 and CDR2: SGHVS, FQNEAQ. The V segment lost 4 bases and the J segment 4 bases; nucleotides outside the gene matches: 9. CDR3 residues: CASSSIRTSGIPDTQYF. DNA for the CDR3: TGTGCCAGCAGCTCTATACGGACTAGCGGGATCCCAGATACGCAGTATTTT.

The chain recombines TRBV2 with TRBJ1-2, with 8 bases lining up with TRBD1. The trim removed 6 bases at V and 0 bases at J, leaving 3 bases unmatched. The CDR3 is 14 residues long. CDR1 is SNHLY, CDR2 FYNNEI, per germline. The CDR3 nucleotides read TGTGCCAGCAGGGTGACAGGGGCTAACTATGGCTACACCTTC. It is translated as CASRVTGANYGYTF. The entire variable domain, with the rest obtained from reference TRBV2 and TRBJ1-2, is as follows: EPEVTQTPSHQVTQMGQEVILRCVPISNHLYFYWYRQILGQKVEFLVSFYNNEISEKSEIFDDQFSVERPDGSNFTLKIRSTKLEDSAMYFCASRVTGANYGYTFGSGTRLTVV.

The rearrangement joins TRBV4-1 to TRBJ1-5; tentatively, D is TRBD1 (5 bases). CDR3 size: 14 residues. Germline loops: CDR1 MGHRA, CDR2 YSYEKL. Trimming stripped 1 base from V and 4 bases from J, with 8 bases between. CDR3 in DNA: TGCGCCAGCAGCCAAGTCCAGGGAAATCAGCCCCAGCATTTT. Residues: CASSQVQGNQPQHF.

The chain uses TRBV15 and TRBJ1-2, with D maybe TRBD1 (6 bases). Germline-derived CDR1 and CDR2 are LNHNV and YYDKDF (reference sequence). This CDR3 contains 13 residues. V was cut by 4 bases and J by 2 bases, with 8 bases left in between. This CDR3 reads CATSMGANYGYTF. Here the CDR3 DNA reads TGTGCCACCAGCATGGGGGCGAACTATGGCTACACCTTC.

This chain uses TRBV29-1 with TRBJ1-4; D remains ambiguous. Per the germline V gene, CDR1 is SQVTM and CDR2 is ANQGSEA. The V end was cut by 6 bases, the J end by 11 bases, with 13 bases between. CDR3 length: 11 amino acids. The CDR3 protein is CSVLERNKLFF. Here the CDR3 DNA reads TGCAGCGTCCTCGAGCGGAATAAACTGTTTTTT.

The chain combines TRBV29-1 with TRBJ1-2; D unclear. CDR3 size: 13 residues. Between the trimmed V and J ends, which lost 6 bases and 8 bases, there was a span of 19 bases. Germline assignment: CDR1 SQVTM and CDR2 ANQGSEA. Here the CDR3 reads CSVPEEVGGGYTF. Here the CDR3 DNA reads TGCAGCGTCCCCGAGGAGGTGGGCGGCGGCTACACCTTC.

The V and J genes are TRBV4-2 and TRBJ2-7, with a weak D call TRBD1 (6 bases). Trimming took off 1 base at V and 2 bases at J, with 12 bases between the two ends. The CDR3 is 15 residues long. Germline lookup yields CDR1 LGHNA and CDR2 YNFKEQ. The CDR3 reads CASSQGLGGPYEQYF. The CDR3 DNA reads TGTGCCAGCAGCCAAGGTCTAGGGGGTCCCTACGAGCAGTACTTC.

The chain has TRBV9 and TRBJ2-5; D call uncertain. Looked up from germline, CDR1 is SGDLS and CDR2 is YYNGEE. V was pared by 0 bases and J by 0 bases, with 6 bases between. The CDR3 loop spans 14 amino acids. CDR3 DNA: TGTGCCAGCAGCGTAGGTCTAGACCAAGAGACCCAGTACTTC. Protein: CASSVGLDQETQYF.

This chain joins TRBV13 and TRBJ2-3; 12 nucleotides agree with TRBD2. J was trimmed by 1 base and V by 5 bases; bases with no gene match: 16. CDR1 and CDR2 from the germline V gene are PRHDT and FYEKMQ (reference sequence). CDR3 size: 20 residues. The CDR3 DNA follows: TGTGCCAGCAGCGCCCTACTAGCGGGAGGACCGCCGAGGGGCACAGATACGCAGTATTTT. This codes for CASSALLAGGPPRGTDTQYF.

Only a few counts were recorded for this clone. The chain couples TRBV27 to TRBJ2-2; 9 bases agree with TRBD1. This CDR3 spans 14 amino acids. V was pared by 6 bases and J by 5 bases, with 4 bases of the junction left unmatched. Germline values: CDR1 MNHEY, CDR2 SMNVEV (reference sequence). CDR3 bases: TGTGCCAGCAGCCTCGGGACAGGGACCGGGGAGCTGTTTTTT. It specifies CASSLGTGTGELFF.

This chain uses TRBV28 with TRBJ2-7; 7 nucleotides align to TRBD2. Germline loops: CDR1 MDHEN, CDR2 SYDVKM. The junction had 12 bases not matched to a gene; V was cut back by 1 base and J by 3 bases. This CDR3 region has 17 residues. The CDR3 nucleotides are TGTGCCAGCAGTTTATTGACCGCACGGGAGGACCTCTACGAGCAGTACTTC. Its translation: CASSLLTAREDLYEQYF.

CDR3 bases: TGCGCCAGCAGCCGTAGTCCCAGCGGGGGGGCGGAGACCCAGTACTTC. Encoded protein: CASSRSPSGGAETQYF. This chain connects TRBV4-1 to TRBJ2-5, with TRBD2 matching 10 bases. Germline V gene data show CDR1 as MGHRA and CDR2 as YSYEKL. V shed 4 bases, J shed 5 bases, and the junction held 10 bases outside the gene matches. This CDR3 region has 16 residues.

The chain recombines TRBV7-9 with TRBJ2-4, with 8 positions matching TRBD2. Germline V gives CDR1 SEHNR, CDR2 FQNEAQ (reference sequence). This CDR3 region has 16 residues. With V trimmed by 5 bases and J by 4 bases, 10 bases remained unmatched. The CDR3: CASSEMRERGKNIQYF. The CDR3 nucleotides are TGTGCCAGCAGCGAAATGCGGGAGCGGGGGAAAAACATTCAGTACTTC. Drawing the rest from reference TRBV7-9 and TRBJ2-4, the complete variable domain is DTGVSQNPRHKITKRGQNVTFRCDPISEHNRLYWYRQTLGQGPEFLTYFQNEAQLEKSRLLSDRFSAERPKGSFSTLEIQRTEQGDSAMYLCASSEMRERGKNIQYFGAGTRLSVL.

The rearrangement joins TRBV7-8 to TRBJ2-2, with 9 bases that match TRBD2. V was pared by 5 bases and J by 5 bases, with 9 bases of the junction left unmatched. The CDR3 is 16 residues long. Germline CDR1 and CDR2: SGHVS and FQNEAQ. CDR3 sequence reads: CASSTASGVGTGELFF. Here the CDR3 DNA reads TGTGCCAGCAGCACAGCTAGCGGGGTCGGGACCGGGGAGCTGTTTTTT.

This chain joins TRBV2 and TRBJ1-5; D ambiguous. Trimming stripped 7 bases from V and 4 bases from J, with 11 bases between. Germline assignment: CDR1 SNHLY and CDR2 FYNNEI. The CDR3 totals 13 residues. CDR3 loop: CASTNGVNQPQHF. In DNA form, the CDR3 reads TGTGCCAGCACAAACGGGGTTAATCAGCCCCAGCATTTT.

The chain joins TRBV6-1 to TRBJ2-3; possible D gene TRBD2, 5 bases. With 5 bases removed from V and 1 base from J, the gap between germline ends came to 13 bases. Germline values: CDR1 MNHNS, CDR2 SASEGT. The CDR3 extends over 15 amino acids. The CDR3: CASSRSFGGTDTQYF. CDR3 in DNA: TGTGCCAGCAGTAGATCCTTCGGGGGCACAGATACGCAGTATTTT.

CDR3 nucleotide sequence: TGTGCCAGCAGCCCCCAGAACATGATTAACACTGAAGCTTTCTTT. Translated, it gives CASSPQNMINTEAFF. The chain has TRBV6-5 and TRBJ1-1; D not resolved. Between the trimmed V and J ends, which lost 6 bases and 2 bases, there was a span of 16 bases. The germline V gene has CDR1 MNHEY and CDR2 SVGAGI. The CDR3 totals 15 residues.

The rearrangement joins TRBV9 to TRBJ1-6; D is uncertain. Trimming cost V 1 base and J 2 bases, with 10 bases left between them. The CDR3 runs 16 residues. Germline CDR1 and CDR2: SGDLS and YYNGEE. The CDR3 coding sequence is TGTGCCAGCAGCGTATCAGACACAACCTATAATTCACCCCTCCACTTT. Residues: CASSVSDTTYNSPLHF.

The chain has TRBV28 and TRBJ1-4; 7 positions match TRBD1. The CDR3 loop spans 14 amino acids. J lost 7 bases, V lost 1 base, and 3 bases had no gene match. CDR1 is MDHEN, CDR2 SYDVKM, per germline. CDR3 sequence: CASSLFQGGEKLFF. CDR3 coding DNA: TGTGCCAGCAGTTTATTTCAGGGGGGTGAAAAACTGTTTTTT.

The chain employs TRBV11-2 and TRBJ1-3; D is uncertain. From germline, CDR1 is SGHAT and CDR2 FQNNGV. Trimming left V 3 bases short and J 2 bases short, with 17 bases between. The CDR3 consists of 17 residues. The CDR3 is CASSLAVGPSTGNTIYF. CDR3 in DNA: TGTGCCAGCAGCTTGGCTGTGGGTCCTAGCACTGGAAACACCATATATTTT.

The rearrangement joins TRBV5-1 to TRBJ1-4; 11 bases agree with TRBD1. This CDR3 is 15 amino acids long. Germline CDR1 is SGHRS and CDR2 is YFSETQ. J lost 6 bases, V lost 7 bases, and 8 bases had no gene match. The chain's CDR3 is CASRPSGQGDEKLFF. The CDR3 DNA is TGCGCCAGCCGACCCTCGGGACAGGGGGATGAAAAACTGTTTTTT.

The CDR3 nucleotides read TGTGCCAGCAGTGGGTCAGGGGAATATGGCAATGCCTCACCCCTCCACTTT. Translation gives CASSGSGEYGNASPLHF. The chain combines TRBV6-1 with TRBJ1-6; a possible D gene is TRBD1 (6 bases). The CDR3 is made up of 17 amino acids. CDR1 and CDR2 (germline): MNHNS, SASEGT. The V end lost 4 bases, the J end lost 10 bases, and 23 bases lay between the germline ends.

The rearrangement links TRBV19 to TRBJ2-6; D perhaps matches TRBD2 (6 bases). V lost 1 base and J lost 2, with 6 bases in between. Germline loops: CDR1 LNHDA, CDR2 SQIVND (reference sequence). The CDR3 runs 15 residues. As DNA, the CDR3 is TGTGCCAGTAGTATAGGGGGGGCTGGGGCCAACGTCCTGACTTTC. As protein: CASSIGGAGANVLTF.

This clone was found once. This chain connects TRBV10-2 to TRBJ2-7; a possible D gene is TRBD1 (6 bases). Trimming shortened V by 3 bases and J by 9 bases, and 21 bases separated the two germline ends. This CDR3 comprises 15 residues. Germline V lookup: CDR1 WSHSY, CDR2 SAAADI. DNA for the CDR3: TGCGCCAGCAGTGAAGAAGGGGGTATTTATAGTGGGCAGTACTTC. Residues: CASSEEGGIYSGQYF.